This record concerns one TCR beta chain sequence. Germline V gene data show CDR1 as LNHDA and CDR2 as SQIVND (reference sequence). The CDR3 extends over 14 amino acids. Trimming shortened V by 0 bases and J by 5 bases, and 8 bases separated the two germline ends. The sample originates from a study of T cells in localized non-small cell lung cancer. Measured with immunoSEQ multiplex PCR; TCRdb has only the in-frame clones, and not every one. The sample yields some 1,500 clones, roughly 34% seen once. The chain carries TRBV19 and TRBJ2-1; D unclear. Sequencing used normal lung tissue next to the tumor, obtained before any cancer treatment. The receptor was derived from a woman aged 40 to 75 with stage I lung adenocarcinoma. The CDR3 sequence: CASSIDRQNNEQFF. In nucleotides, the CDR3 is TGTGCCAGTAGTATAGATCGCCAGAACAATGAGCAGTTCTTC.